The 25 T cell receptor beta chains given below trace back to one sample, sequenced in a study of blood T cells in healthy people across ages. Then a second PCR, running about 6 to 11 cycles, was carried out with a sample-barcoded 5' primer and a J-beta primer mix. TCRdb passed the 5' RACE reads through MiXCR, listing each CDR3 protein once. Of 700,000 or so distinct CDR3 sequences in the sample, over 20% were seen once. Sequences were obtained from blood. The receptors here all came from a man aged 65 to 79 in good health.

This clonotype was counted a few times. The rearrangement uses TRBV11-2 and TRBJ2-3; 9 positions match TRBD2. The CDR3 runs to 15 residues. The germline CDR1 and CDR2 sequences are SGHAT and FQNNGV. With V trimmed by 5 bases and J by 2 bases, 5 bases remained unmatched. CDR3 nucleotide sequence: TGTGCCAGCAGCAAAAGCGGGAGGATCACAGATACGCAGTATTTT. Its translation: CASSKSGRITDTQYF.

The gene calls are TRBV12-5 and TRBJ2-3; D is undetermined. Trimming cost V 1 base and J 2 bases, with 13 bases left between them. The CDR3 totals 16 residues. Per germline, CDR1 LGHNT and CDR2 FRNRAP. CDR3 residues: CASGLAWQRITDTQYF. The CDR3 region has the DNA TGTGCTAGTGGTTTGGCTTGGCAGAGGATCACAGATACGCAGTATTTT.

The CDR3 here is CASSLAGTGAREQYF. The CDR3 bases are TGTGCCAGCAGCTTAGCCGGGACAGGAGCTAGGGAGCAGTACTTC. This chain links TRBV11-2 with TRBJ2-7; TRBD1 agrees at 8 bases. This CDR3 spans 15 amino acids. V shed 1 base, J shed 7 bases, and the junction held 9 bases outside the gene matches. The germline V gene encodes CDR1 SGHAT and CDR2 FQNNGV.

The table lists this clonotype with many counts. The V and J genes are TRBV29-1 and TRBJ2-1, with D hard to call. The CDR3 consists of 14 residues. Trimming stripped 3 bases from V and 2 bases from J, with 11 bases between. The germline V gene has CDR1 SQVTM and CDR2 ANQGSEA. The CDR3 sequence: CSVEVPRTYNEQFF. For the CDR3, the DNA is TGCAGCGTTGAGGTCCCCAGAACCTACAATGAGCAGTTCTTC.

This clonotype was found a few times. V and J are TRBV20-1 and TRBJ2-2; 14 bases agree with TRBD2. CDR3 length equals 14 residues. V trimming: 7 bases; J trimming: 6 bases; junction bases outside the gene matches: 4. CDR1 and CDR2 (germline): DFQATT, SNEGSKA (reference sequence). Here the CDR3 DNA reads TGCAGTGTTCCGGGACTAGCGGGAGCCGGGGAGCTGTTTTTT. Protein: CSVPGLAGAGELFF.

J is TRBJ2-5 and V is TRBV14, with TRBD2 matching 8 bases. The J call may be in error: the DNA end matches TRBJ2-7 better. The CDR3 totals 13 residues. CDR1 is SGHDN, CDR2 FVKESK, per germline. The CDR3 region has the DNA TGTGCCAGCAGCCCCCGACTAGCGTCCGAGCAGTACGTC. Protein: CASSPRLASEQYV.

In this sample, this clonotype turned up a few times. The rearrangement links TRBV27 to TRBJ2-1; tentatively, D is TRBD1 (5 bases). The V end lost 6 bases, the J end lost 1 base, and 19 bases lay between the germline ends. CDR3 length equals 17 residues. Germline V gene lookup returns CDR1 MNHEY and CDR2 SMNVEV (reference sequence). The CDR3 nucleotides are TGTGCCAGCAGCCACCGGAAGGACACGGAATCCTACAATGAGCAGTTCTTC. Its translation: CASSHRKDTESYNEQFF.

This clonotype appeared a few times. The CDR3: CASSRTGTNEKLFF. The CDR3 coding sequence is TGTGCCAGCAGCCGGACCGGGACTAATGAAAAACTGTTTTTT. V is TRBV11-2 and J is TRBJ1-4; D gene uncertain. V was cut by 5 bases and J by 2 bases, with 9 bases left in between. The CDR3 runs to 14 residues. CDR1 and CDR2 (germline): SGHAT, FQNNGV.

CDR3 loop: CASSFDRVNEKLFF. As DNA, the CDR3 is TGTGCCAGTAGCTTCGACAGAGTTAATGAAAAACTGTTTTTT. The chain couples TRBV19 to TRBJ1-4, with D tentatively TRBD1 (5 bases). Germline CDR1 and CDR2: LNHDA and SQIVND (reference sequence). Trimming took off 6 bases at V and 4 bases at J, with 12 bases between the two ends. The CDR3 sequence is 14 residues long.

CDR3 in amino acids: CASSLGVGQVYEQYF. The CDR3 DNA is TGTGCCAGCAGTTTGGGGGTGGGGCAGGTGTACGAGCAGTACTTC. The chain combines TRBV12-3 or TRBV12-4 with TRBJ2-5, with D tentatively TRBD1 or TRBD2 (5 bases each). The last part of the DNA fits TRBJ2-7 better; the J call may be wrong. The CDR3 is 15 amino acids.

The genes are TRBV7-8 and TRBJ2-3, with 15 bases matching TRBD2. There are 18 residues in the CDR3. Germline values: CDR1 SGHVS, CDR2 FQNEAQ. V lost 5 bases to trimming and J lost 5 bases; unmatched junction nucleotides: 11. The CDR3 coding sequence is TGTGCCAGCAGCCCCACTTGGACTAGCGGGGGGGCAAGAGATACGCAGTATTTT. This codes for CASSPTWTSGGARDTQYF.

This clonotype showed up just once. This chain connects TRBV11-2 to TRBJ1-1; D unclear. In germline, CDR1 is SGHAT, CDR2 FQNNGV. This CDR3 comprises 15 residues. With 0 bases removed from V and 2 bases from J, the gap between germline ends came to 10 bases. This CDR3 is CASSLDLYSNTEAFF. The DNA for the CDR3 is TGTGCCAGCAGCTTAGATCTTTACAGCAACACTGAAGCTTTCTTT.

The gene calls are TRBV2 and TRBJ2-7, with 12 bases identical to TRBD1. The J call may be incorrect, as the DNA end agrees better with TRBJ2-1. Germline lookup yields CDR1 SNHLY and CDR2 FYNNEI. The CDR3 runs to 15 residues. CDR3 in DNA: TGTGCCAGCACCGTGGGGGGACAGGGGGCCAATGAGCAGTTCTTC. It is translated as CASTVGGQGANEQFF.

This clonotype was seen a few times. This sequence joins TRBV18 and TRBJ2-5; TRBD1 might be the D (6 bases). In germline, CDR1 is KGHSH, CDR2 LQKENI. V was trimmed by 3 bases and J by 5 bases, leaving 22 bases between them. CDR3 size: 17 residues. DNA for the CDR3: TGTGCCAGCTCACCCAGGGCACAGGGAAGAGGCGTGGAGACCCAGTACTTC. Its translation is CASSPRAQGRGVETQYF. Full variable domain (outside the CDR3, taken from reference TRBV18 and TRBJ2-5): NAGVMQNPRHLVRRRGQEARLRCSPMKGHSHVYWYRQLPEEGLKFMVYLQKENIIDESGMPKERFSAEFPKEGPSILRIQQVVRGDSAAYFCASSPRAQGRGVETQYFGPGTRLLVL.

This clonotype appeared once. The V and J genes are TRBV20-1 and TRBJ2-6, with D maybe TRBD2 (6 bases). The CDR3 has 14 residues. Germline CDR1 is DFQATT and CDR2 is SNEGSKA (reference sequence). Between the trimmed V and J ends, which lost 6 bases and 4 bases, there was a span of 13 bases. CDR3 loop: CSAVADTGANVLTF. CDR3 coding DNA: TGCAGTGCCGTAGCGGACACGGGGGCCAACGTCCTGACTTTC.

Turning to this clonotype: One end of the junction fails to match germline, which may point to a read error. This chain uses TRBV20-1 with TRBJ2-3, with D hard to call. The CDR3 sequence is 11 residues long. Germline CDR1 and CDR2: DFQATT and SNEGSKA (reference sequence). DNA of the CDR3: TGCAGTGCTGCTCACGCAGATGCGCAGTATTTT. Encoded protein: CSAAHADAQYF.

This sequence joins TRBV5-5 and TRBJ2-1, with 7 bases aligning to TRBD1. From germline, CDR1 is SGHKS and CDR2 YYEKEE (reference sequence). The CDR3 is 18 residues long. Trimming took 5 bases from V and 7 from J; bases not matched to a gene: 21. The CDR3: CASRPGPTGTVFMNEQFF. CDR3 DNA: TGTGCCAGCAGACCTGGTCCAACCGGGACAGTATTTATGAATGAGCAGTTCTTC.

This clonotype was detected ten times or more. CDR3 loop: CSARGRMGSTDTQYF. Here the CDR3 DNA reads TGCAGTGCTAGAGGCCGCATGGGTTCCACAGATACGCAGTATTTT. The rearrangement joins TRBV20-1 to TRBJ2-3; no firm D call. Germline lookup yields CDR1 DFQATT and CDR2 SNEGSKA (reference sequence). The V and J ends lost 1 base and 2 bases respectively, with 13 bases between them. The CDR3 is 15 amino acids.

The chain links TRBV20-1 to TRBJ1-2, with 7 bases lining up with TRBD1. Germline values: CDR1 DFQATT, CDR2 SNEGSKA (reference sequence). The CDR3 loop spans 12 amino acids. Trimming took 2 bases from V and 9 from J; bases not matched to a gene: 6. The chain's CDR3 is CSARNRGGSYTF. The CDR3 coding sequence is TGCAGTGCTAGAAACAGGGGTGGAAGCTACACCTTC.

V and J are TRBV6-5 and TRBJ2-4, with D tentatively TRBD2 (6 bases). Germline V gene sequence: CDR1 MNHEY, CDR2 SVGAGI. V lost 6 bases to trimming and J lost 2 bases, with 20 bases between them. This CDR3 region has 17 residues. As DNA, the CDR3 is TGTGCCAGCAGCGAAAGATTGGGCGGGGTATCCAAAAACATTCAGTACTTC. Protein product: CASSERLGGVSKNIQYF.

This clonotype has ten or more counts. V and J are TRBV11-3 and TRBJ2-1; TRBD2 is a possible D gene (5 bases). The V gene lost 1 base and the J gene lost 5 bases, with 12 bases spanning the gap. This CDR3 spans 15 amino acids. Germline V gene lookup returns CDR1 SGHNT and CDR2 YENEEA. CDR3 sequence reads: CASSLAGNVNNEQFF. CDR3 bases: TGTGCCAGCAGCTTAGCGGGGAATGTAAACAATGAGCAGTTCTTC.

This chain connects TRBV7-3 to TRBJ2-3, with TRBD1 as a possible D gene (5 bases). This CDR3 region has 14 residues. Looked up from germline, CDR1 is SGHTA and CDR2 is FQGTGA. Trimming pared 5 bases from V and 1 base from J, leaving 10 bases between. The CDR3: CASSTLTGTDTQYF. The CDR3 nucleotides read TGTGCCAGCAGCACCTTGACAGGCACAGATACGCAGTATTTT.

The CDR3 region has the DNA TGTGCCAGCGGAAGTCGGACTGAAGCTTTCTTT. It encodes CASGSRTEAFF. The chain uses TRBV21-1 and TRBJ1-1. TRBV21-1 corresponds to a pseudogene. The CDR3 covers 11 residues.

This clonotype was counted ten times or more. The CDR3 protein is CASNPTRGTEAFF. The CDR3 DNA is TGTGCCAGCAACCCTACAAGGGGCACTGAAGCTTTCTTT. The V and J genes are TRBV12-3 or TRBV12-4 and TRBJ1-1, with TRBD1 as a possible D gene (5 bases). The CDR3 contains 13 residues. V gave up 7 bases and J gave up 4 bases, with 13 bases separating them.

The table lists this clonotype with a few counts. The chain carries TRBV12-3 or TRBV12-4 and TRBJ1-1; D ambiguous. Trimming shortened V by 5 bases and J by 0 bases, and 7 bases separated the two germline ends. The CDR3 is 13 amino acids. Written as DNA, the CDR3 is TGTGCCAGCAGTGTCCAGGTGAACACTGAAGCTTTCTTT. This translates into CASSVQVNTEAFF.